This T cell receptor beta chain appears in the sequencing data of a study of cytomegalovirus exposure and HLA in healthy donors. Across the whole study: Counted in an early data release were about 85 million unique TCRs from HLA-typed donors.

PCR primers comprised 60 Vbeta and 13 Jbeta primers. Profiled with immunoSEQ multiplex PCR; TCRdb holds only in-frame clones, not every one. Of 90,000 to 120,000 clones in the sample, roughly 70% were seen once. To note about this clone: The same CDR3 can be traced to other DNA sequences in this sample.

The CDR3 consists of 16 residues. Germline CDR1 SGDLS, CDR2 YYNGEE. V shed 4 bases and J 1 base; nucleotides not matched to a gene: 4. The chain recombines TRBV9 with TRBJ2-1; 11 bases match TRBD2. The sample consisted of PBMCs. The sequence was obtained from a man aged 35 to 55 in good health and CMV-seropositive. The CDR3 here is CASSPGTSGSYNEQFF. In nucleotides, the CDR3 is TGTGCCAGCAGCCCAGGGACTAGCGGTTCCTACAATGAGCAGTTCTTC.